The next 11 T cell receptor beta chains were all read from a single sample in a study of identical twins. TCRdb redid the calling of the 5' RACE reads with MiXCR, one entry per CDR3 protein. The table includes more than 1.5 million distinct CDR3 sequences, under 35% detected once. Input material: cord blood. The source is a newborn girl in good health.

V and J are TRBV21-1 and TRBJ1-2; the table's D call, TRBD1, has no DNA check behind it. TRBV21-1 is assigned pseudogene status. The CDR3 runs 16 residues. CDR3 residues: CASSKEEGTANYGYTF. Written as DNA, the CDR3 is TGTGCCAGCAGCAAAGAAGAAGGGACAGCTAACTATGGCTACACCTTC.

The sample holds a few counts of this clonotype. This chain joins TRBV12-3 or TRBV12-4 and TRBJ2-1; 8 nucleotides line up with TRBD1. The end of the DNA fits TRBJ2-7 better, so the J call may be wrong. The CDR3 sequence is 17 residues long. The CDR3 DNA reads TGTGCCAGCAGTCTCCGGGACAGGCCTAGCTCCTACAATGAGCAGTACTTC. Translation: CASSLRDRPSSYNEQYF.

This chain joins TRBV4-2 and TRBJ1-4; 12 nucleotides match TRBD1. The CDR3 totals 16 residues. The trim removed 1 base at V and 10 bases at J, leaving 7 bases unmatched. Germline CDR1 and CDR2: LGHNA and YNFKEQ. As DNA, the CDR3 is TGTGCCAGCAGCCAAGCGTTTGGGACAGGGGGCGGAAAACTGTTTTTT. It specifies CASSQAFGTGGGKLFF.

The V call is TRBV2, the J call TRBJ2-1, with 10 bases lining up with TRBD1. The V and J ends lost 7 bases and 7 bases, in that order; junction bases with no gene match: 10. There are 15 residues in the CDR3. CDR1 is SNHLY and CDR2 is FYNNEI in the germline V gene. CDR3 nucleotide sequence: TGTGCCAGCACCCCTTGGAGGGACAGGGGTAATGAGCAGTTCTTC. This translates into CASTPWRDRGNEQFF.

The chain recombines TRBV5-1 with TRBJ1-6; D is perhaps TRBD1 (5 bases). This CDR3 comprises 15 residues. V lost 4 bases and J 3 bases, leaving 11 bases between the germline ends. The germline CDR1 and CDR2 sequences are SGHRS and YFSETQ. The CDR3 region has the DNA TGCGCCAGCAGCCGACTAGACAGCTATAATTCACCCCTCCACTTT. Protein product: CASSRLDSYNSPLHF.

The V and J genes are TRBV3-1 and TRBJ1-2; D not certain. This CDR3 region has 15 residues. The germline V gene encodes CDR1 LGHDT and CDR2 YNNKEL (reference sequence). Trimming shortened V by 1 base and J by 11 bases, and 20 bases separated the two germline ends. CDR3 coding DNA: TGTGCCAGCAGCCAAGCCTCCGCATCGACAAGGGTGTACACCTTC. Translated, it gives CASSQASASTRVYTF. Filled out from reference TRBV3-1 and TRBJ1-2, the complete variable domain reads DTAVSQTPKYLVTQMGNDKSIKCEQNLGHDTMYWYKQDSKKFLKIMFSYNNKELIINETVPNRFSPKSPDKAHLNLHINSLELGDSAVYFCASSQASASTRVYTFGSGTRLTVV.

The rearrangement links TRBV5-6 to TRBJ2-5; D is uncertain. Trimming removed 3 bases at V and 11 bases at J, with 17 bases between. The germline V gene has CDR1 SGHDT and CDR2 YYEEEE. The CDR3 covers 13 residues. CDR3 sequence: CASSSGSNNEQYF. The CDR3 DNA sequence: TGTGCCAGCAGCTCCGGATCAAACAATGAGCAGTACTTC.

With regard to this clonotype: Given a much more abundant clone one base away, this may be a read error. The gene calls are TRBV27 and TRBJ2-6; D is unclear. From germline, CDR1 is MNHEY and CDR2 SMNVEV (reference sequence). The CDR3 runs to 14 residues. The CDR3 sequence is CASILGARANVLTF. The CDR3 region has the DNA TGTGCCAGCATTTTAGGAGCTAGGGCCAACGTCCTGACTTTC.

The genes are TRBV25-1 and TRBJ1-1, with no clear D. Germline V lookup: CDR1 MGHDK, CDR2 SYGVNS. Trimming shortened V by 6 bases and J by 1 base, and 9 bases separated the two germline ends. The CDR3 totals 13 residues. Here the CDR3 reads CASSRLANTEAFF. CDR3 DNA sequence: TGTGCCAGCAGCCGACTCGCGAACACTGAAGCTTTCTTT.

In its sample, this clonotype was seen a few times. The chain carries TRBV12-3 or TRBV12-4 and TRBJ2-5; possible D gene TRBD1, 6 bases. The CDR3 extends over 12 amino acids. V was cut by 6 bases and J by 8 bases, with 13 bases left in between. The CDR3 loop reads CASSPGQPTQYF. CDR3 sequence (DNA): TGTGCCAGCAGCCCAGGACAGCCAACCCAGTACTTC.

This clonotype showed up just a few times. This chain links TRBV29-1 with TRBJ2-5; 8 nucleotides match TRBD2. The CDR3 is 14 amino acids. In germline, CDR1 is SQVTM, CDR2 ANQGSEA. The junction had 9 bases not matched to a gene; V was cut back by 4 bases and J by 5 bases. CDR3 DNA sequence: TGCAGCGTTGTAGCGGGACGTAAAGGGGAGACCCAGTACTTC. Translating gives CSVVAGRKGETQYF.